The clone carrying this T cell receptor beta chain was seen only once. The antigen remains undetermined. The PCR was carried out with 60 Vbeta primers and 13 Jbeta primers. Profiled with immunoSEQ multiplex PCR; TCRdb holds only in-frame clones, not every one. Found here are about 150,000 clones, 75% of them singletons; the top ten hold approximately 11%. The data were taken from a study of cytomegalovirus exposure and HLA in healthy donors. The CDR3 is 16 amino acids. V dropped 5 bases and J dropped 0; count of bases not matched to a gene: 8. Germline CDR1 reads SGHNT; CDR2 reads YENEEA. Study results and limitations: Immune exposure was documented only through CMV serostatus. A few CMV-associated chains proved CMV antigen-specific in vitro. Association of a missense DCLRE1C variant with TCR beta V- and J-gene trimming was reported in a later analysis.

The sequenced sample consisted of PBMCs. The chain carries TRBV11-3 and TRBJ2-3; TRBD1 agrees at 7 bases. The origin of this receptor is a man between 18 and 35 years old in good health and CMV-seropositive. The CDR3 is CASSTGAGMSTDTQYF. In nucleotides, the CDR3 is TGTGCCAGCAGCACAGGGGCCGGAATGAGCACAGATACGCAGTATTTT.